Presented here are 22 T cell receptor beta chains from one specimen sequenced in a study of regulatory T cells in long-lasting Graves disease. Time point given: persistent/refractory GD, antithyroid drugs over 5 years with positive TRAb. Isolated PBMC RNA provided the starting material for the TCR library. TCR beta libraries were built with iRepertoire HTBI primers and Arm-PCR of CDR3 regions. TCRdb itself ran the multiplex PCR reads through MiXCR, one entry per CDR3 protein. The sample shows a few hundred thousand distinct CDR3 sequences, roughly a quarter of them seen only once. Material: peripheral blood mononuclear cells (PBMCs), obtained when the disease was refractory, from a patient treated with antithyroid drugs. These receptors originate from a female donor with Graves disease.

The sample holds many counts of this clonotype. The V and J genes are TRBV28 and TRBJ2-7; 8 bases line up with TRBD2. The CDR3 runs to 13 residues. Germline values: CDR1 MDHEN, CDR2 SYDVKM. V gave up 8 bases and J gave up 2 bases; unmatched junction bases: 5. The CDR3 nucleotides read TGTGCCAGCTCCGGGGGGGCCGCCTACGAGCAGTACTTC. This translates into CASSGGAAYEQYF.

This clonotype was seen a handful of times. The chain combines TRBV3-1 with TRBJ2-7; 11 nucleotides agree with TRBD2. The V and J ends lost 3 bases and 5 bases, in that order; junction bases with no gene match: 9. Germline loops: CDR1 LGHDT, CDR2 YNNKEL (reference sequence). The CDR3 loop spans 16 amino acids. CDR3 sequence reads: CASSHYLAGGLDEQYF. The CDR3 DNA is TGTGCCAGCAGCCATTATCTAGCGGGGGGTTTAGACGAGCAGTACTTC.

About this clonotype: One end of the junction fails to match germline, which may point to a read error. The rearrangement uses TRBV19 and TRBJ2-7; D may be TRBD1 or TRBD2 (6 bases each). The CDR3 extends over 12 amino acids. Per the germline V gene, CDR1 is LNHDA and CDR2 is SQIVND (reference sequence). This CDR3 reads CASGASSYEQYF. Here the CDR3 DNA reads TGCGCGTCGGGGGCGAGCTCCTACGAGCAGTACTTC.

This clonotype was detected only a few times. The chain recombines TRBV6-5 with TRBJ2-7, with D hard to call. Germline CDR1 MNHEY, CDR2 SVGAGI. This CDR3 region has 13 residues. V lost 4 bases to trimming and J lost 2 bases, with 9 bases between them. The DNA for the CDR3 is TGTGCCAGCAGTTTTTCGGTCGCCTACGAGCAGTACTTC. The encoded protein is CASSFSVAYEQYF.

This clonotype was observed a handful of times. The chain joins TRBV12-3 or TRBV12-4 to TRBJ1-1; TRBD1 agrees at 8 bases. CDR3 length: 14 residues. Trimming removed 8 bases from V and 1 base from J; junction bases left unmatched: 6. As DNA, the CDR3 is TGTGCCAGCTTTCGTACAGGGGGGAACACTGAAGCTTTCTTT. Its protein is CASFRTGGNTEAFF.

This chain links TRBV7-2 with TRBJ2-4; D ambiguous. The CDR3 runs 13 residues. The germline gives CDR1 SGHTA, CDR2 FQGNSA. The ends were cut back, 3 bases at V and 7 bases at J, with 10 bases in the middle. DNA for the CDR3: TGTGCCAGCAGCTTGTCGGGCGGCAACATTCAGTACTTC. It encodes CASSLSGGNIQYF.

In its sample, this clonotype was seen many times. J is TRBJ2-5 and V is TRBV11-2, with D possibly TRBD2 on 5 matching bases. The CDR3 contains 14 residues. Germline CDR1 SGHAT, CDR2 FQNNGV. The V gene lost 8 bases and the J gene lost 2 bases, with 15 bases spanning the gap. Here the CDR3 DNA reads TGTGCCAGCGGGTCGGCGGGTTCTCAAGAGACCCAGTACTTC. Protein sequence: CASGSAGSQETQYF.

This clonotype was recorded many times. The J gene is TRBJ2-2, the V gene TRBV7-2, with D perhaps TRBD1 (6 bases). The CDR3 length is 14 residues. The V gene's germline CDR1 is SGHTA and CDR2 FQGNSA. V was cut by 5 bases and J by 6 bases, with 13 bases left in between. In DNA, the CDR3 is TGTGCCAGCAGCCCGAGAGCAGGGGCCGGGGAGCTGTTTTTT. Amino acids: CASSPRAGAGELFF.

There are a few counts of this clonotype. The chain has TRBV7-3 and TRBJ1-2; tentative D call: TRBD1 (6 bases). CDR1 SGHTA and CDR2 FQGTGA come from the germline V gene. V lost 0 bases and J 8 bases, leaving 10 bases between the germline ends. This CDR3 has 13 amino acids. CDR3 bases: TGTGCCAGCAGCTTAACGGTAGGGGGAGGCTACACCTTC. Residues: CASSLTVGGGYTF.

Concerning this clonotype: A much larger clone sits a single nucleotide away, making a read error possible. V gene TRBV28 combines with J gene TRBJ2-7; D may be TRBD1 (7 bases). V lost 4 bases and J lost 6, with 16 bases in between. CDR3 length: 14 residues. Germline lookup yields CDR1 MDHEN and CDR2 SYDVKM. The DNA of the CDR3 is TGTGCCAGCAGTTCAGGGGGTGGGGGGTTCGAGCAGTACTTC. Protein sequence: CASSSGGGGFEQYF.

In its sample, this clonotype was seen many times. V and J are TRBV28 and TRBJ1-5, with TRBD1 matching over 7 bases. CDR3 length equals 15 residues. Germline-derived CDR1 and CDR2 are MDHEN and SYDVKM. The V segment lost 10 bases and the J segment 2 bases; nucleotides outside the gene matches: 11. CDR3: CATQLQGGGNQPQHF. CDR3 bases: TGTGCCACTCAGCTTCAGGGGGGAGGCAATCAGCCCCAGCATTTT.

There are a few counts of this clonotype. V usage is TRBV11-2 and J usage is TRBJ1-1, with 9 bases that match TRBD1. Trimming cost V 5 bases and J 5 bases; bases outside gene matches: 6. Per germline, CDR1 SGHAT and CDR2 FQNNGV. The CDR3 loop spans 14 amino acids. CDR3 in amino acids: CASSPRDRETEAFF. The CDR3 bases are TGTGCCAGCAGCCCCCGGGACAGGGAAACTGAAGCTTTCTTT.

This clonotype occurred a few times. This sequence joins TRBV9 and TRBJ1-5; the D is unclear. The CDR3 loop spans 14 amino acids. Between the trimmed V and J ends, which lost 2 bases and 0 bases, there was a span of 6 bases. The germline gives CDR1 SGDLS, CDR2 YYNGEE. CDR3 sequence reads: CASSVSASNQPQHF. The CDR3 DNA is TGTGCCAGCAGCGTGTCAGCTAGCAATCAGCCCCAGCATTTT.

This clonotype appeared a single time. The V and J genes are TRBV14 and TRBJ1-6; the D is unclear. V lost 3 bases and J lost 5, with 11 bases in between. The CDR3 extends over 15 amino acids. Germline CDR1 and CDR2: SGHDN and FVKESK. The CDR3 is CASSQGGSHNSPLHF. CDR3 DNA: TGTGCCAGCAGCCAGGGCGGATCCCATAATTCACCCCTCCACTTT.

This clonotype was counted at least ten times. The chain employs TRBV11-2 and TRBJ1-2; D is uncertain. Germline CDR1 and CDR2: SGHAT and FQNNGV. The CDR3 loop spans 14 amino acids. V was shortened by 0 bases and J by 8 bases, with 13 bases between the two germline ends. The CDR3: CASSLDGTRHGYTF. CDR3 in DNA: TGTGCCAGCAGCTTAGACGGCACAAGACACGGCTACACCTTC.

This clonotype has a count of ten or more. The J gene is TRBJ2-7, the V gene TRBV6-1; D unresolved. The V end lost 6 bases, the J end lost 5 bases, and 14 bases lay between the germline ends. The CDR3 is made up of 13 amino acids. The germline gives CDR1 MNHNS, CDR2 SASEGT. The CDR3: CASSLNDPHEQYF. The CDR3 nucleotides are TGTGCCAGCAGCCTAAACGACCCTCACGAGCAGTACTTC.

Ten or more counts support this clonotype. The chain joins TRBV2 to TRBJ1-4, with 7 bases lining up with TRBD1. This CDR3 region has 14 residues. Germline V gene data show CDR1 as SNHLY and CDR2 as FYNNEI. V shed 5 bases and J 15 bases; nucleotides not matched to a gene: 15. In nucleotides, the CDR3 is TGTGCCAGCAGTCGACAGGGTTTACCGAGGTGGATGTTTTTT. Translating gives CASSRQGLPRWMFF.

The chain is built from TRBV19 and TRBJ1-5; 10 bases line up with TRBD1. This CDR3 is 15 amino acids long. V shed 3 bases and J 6 bases; nucleotides not matched to a gene: 5. Germline CDR1 reads LNHDA; CDR2 reads SQIVND (reference sequence). The CDR3 region has the DNA TGTGCCAGTAGTATCGCGGACAGGGGGGTTCAGCCCCAGCATTTT. Its translation: CASSIADRGVQPQHF.

This sequence joins TRBV20-1 and TRBJ2-1; 9 bases agree with TRBD2. Germline V gene sequence: CDR1 DFQATT, CDR2 SNEGSKA (reference sequence). The CDR3 is 16 residues long. V gave up 5 bases and J gave up 7 bases; unmatched junction bases: 15. The CDR3 coding sequence is TGCAGTGCTTGGGAGTTTAGCGGGGGAGTGGGGAATGAGCAGTTCTTC. It yields the protein CSAWEFSGGVGNEQFF.

This clonotype was detected many times. The rearrangement joins TRBV28 to TRBJ2-4, with D possibly TRBD1 on 5 matching bases. The CDR3 is made up of 17 amino acids. The V gene lost 3 bases and the J gene lost 4 bases, with 19 bases spanning the gap. Germline V CDR1 and CDR2: MDHEN, SYDVKM. For the CDR3, the DNA is TGTGCCAGCAGTTTTGTACAACCTGGGGCCACAAAAAACATTCAGTACTTC. This codes for CASSFVQPGATKNIQYF.

As concerns this clonotype: A much bigger clone sits one base away, suggesting this may be a read error. This rearrangement joins TRBV7-7 to TRBJ2-5; TRBD2 is a possible D gene (7 bases). This CDR3 is built from 15 residues. Germline V gives CDR1 SSHAT, CDR2 FNYEAQ (reference sequence). The CDR3 nucleotides are TGTGCTAGCAGCCGGGACGGGGGGCAGTCAGAGACCCAGTACTTC. Translation gives CASSRDGGQSETQYF. The entire variable domain, with the rest obtained from reference TRBV7-7 and TRBJ2-5, is as follows: GAGVSQSPRYKVTKRGQDVTLRCDPISSHATLYWYQQALGQGPEFLTYFNYEAQPDKSGLPSDRFSAERPEGSISTLTIQRTEQRDSAMYRCASSRDGGQSETQYFGPGTRLLVL.

This clonotype has at least ten counts. In nucleotides, the CDR3 is TGTGCCAGCAGCTTAAATTGGCAGTCTGAAGCTTTCTTT. This translates into CASSLNWQSEAFF. The rearrangement links TRBV7-3 to TRBJ1-1; D ambiguous. Germline lookup yields CDR1 SGHTA and CDR2 FQGTGA. The CDR3 length is 13 residues. The ends were cut back, 1 base at V and 6 bases at J, with 9 bases in the middle.